This T cell receptor (beta chain) came from a study of tumor and adjacent non-tumor tissue in lung cancer. Three rounds of nested PCR, following a modified ARM-PCR protocol, produced the TCRbeta library. One entry per CDR3 protein, called by TCRdb with MiXCR from the multiplex PCR reads. Among 200,000 or so distinct CDR3 sequences listed, around 70% were seen once. As for this clonotype: What it recognizes is unknown. A read error may account for a junction end that differs from germline.

No cell sorting was done before RNA was extracted from the tissue. The V gene's germline CDR1 is SGHAT and CDR2 FQDESV (reference sequence). The CDR3 totals 14 residues. Regarding the study as a whole: Tumor repertoires had a smaller top 100 clone share than normal lung.

This TCR was recovered from a man in his 60s with non-small cell lung cancer. The chain recombines TRBV11-1 with TRBJ1-4; D is possibly TRBD1 (5 bases). The source material was lung tumor tissue. CDR3 DNA sequence: TGTGCCAGCAGGAACCCAGGGCGGGGCGAAAAACTGCTTTTT. This encodes CASRNPGRGEKLLF.